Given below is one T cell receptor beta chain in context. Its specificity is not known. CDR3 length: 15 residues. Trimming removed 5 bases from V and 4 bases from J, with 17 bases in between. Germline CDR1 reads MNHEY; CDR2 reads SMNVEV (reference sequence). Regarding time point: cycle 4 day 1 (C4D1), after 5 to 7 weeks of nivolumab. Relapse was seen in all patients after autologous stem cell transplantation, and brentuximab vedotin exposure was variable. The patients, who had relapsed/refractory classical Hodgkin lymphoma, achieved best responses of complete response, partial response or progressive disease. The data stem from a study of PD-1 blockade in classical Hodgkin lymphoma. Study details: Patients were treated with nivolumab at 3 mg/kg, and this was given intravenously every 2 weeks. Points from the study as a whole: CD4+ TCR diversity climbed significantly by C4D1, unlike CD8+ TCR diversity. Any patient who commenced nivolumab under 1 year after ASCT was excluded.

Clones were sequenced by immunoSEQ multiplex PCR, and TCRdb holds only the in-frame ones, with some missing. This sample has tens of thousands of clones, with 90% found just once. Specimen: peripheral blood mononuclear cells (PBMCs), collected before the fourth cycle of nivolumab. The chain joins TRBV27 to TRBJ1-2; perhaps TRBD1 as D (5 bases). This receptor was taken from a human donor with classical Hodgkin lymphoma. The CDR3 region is CASSPSPDSSYGYTF. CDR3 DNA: TGTGCCAGCAGTCCCTCCCCCGACAGCTCCTATGGCTACACCTTC.